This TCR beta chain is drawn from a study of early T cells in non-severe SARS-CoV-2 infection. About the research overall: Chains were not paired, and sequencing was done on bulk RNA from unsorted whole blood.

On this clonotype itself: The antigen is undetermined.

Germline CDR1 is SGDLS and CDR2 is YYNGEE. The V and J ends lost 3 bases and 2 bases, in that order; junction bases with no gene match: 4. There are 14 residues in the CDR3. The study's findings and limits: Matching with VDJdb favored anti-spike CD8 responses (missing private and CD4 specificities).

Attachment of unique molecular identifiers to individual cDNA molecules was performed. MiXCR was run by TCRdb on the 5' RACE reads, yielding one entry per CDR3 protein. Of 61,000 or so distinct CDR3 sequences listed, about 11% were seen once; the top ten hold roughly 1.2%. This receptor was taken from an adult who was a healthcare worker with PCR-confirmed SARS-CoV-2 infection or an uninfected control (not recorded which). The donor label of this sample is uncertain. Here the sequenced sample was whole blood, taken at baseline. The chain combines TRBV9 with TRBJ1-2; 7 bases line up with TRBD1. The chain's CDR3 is CASSAEGQNYGYTF. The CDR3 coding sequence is TGTGCCAGCAGCGCTGAGGGACAGAACTATGGCTACACCTTC.